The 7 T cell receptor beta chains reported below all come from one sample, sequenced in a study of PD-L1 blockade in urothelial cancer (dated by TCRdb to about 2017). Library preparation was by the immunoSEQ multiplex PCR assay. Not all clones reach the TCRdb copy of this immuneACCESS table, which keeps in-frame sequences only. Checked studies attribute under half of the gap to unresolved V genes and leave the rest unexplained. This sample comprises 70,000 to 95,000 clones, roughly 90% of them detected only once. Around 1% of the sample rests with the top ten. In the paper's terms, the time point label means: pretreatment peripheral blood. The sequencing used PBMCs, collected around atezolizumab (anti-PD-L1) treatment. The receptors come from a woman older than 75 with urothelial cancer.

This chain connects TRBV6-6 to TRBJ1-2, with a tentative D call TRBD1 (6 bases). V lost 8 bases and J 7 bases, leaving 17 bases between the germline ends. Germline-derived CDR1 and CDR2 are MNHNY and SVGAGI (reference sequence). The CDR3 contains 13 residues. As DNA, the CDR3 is TGTGCCAGCGCGAGAGTGGGGGCCGGTGGCTACACCTTC. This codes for CASARVGAGGYTF.

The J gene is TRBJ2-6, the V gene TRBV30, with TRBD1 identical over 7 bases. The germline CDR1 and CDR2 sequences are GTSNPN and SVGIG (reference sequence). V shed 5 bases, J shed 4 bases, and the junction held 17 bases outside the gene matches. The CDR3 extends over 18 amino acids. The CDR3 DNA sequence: TGTGCCTGGGGTATCGGTCGGACAGGTTCTGGGGGGGCCAACGTCCTGACTTTC. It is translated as CAWGIGRTGSGGANVLTF.

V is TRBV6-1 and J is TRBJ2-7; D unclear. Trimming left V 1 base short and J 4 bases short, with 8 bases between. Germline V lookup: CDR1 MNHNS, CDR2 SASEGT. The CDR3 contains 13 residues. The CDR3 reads CASSEGGPYEQYF. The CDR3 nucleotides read TGTGCCAGCAGTGAAGGAGGCCCTTACGAGCAGTACTTC.

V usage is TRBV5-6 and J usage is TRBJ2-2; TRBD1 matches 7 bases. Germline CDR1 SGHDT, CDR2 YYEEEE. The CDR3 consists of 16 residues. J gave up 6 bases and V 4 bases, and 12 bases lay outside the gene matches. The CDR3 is CASSRKGAGVAGELFF. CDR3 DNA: TGTGCCAGCAGCAGAAAGGGGGCAGGCGTGGCCGGGGAGCTGTTTTTT.

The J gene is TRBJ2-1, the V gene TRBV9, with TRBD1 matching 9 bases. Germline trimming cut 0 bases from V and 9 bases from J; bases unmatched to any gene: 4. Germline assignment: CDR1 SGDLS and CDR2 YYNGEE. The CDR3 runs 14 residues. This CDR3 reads CASSVGGQGGEQFF. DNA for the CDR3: TGTGCCAGCAGCGTAGGGGGACAGGGTGGTGAGCAGTTCTTC.

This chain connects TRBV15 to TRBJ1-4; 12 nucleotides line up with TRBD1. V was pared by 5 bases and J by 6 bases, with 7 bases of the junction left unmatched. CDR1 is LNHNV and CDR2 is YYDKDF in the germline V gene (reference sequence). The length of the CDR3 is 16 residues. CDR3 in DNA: TGTGCCACCAGCGGGGACAGGGGGCAAAGGGATGAAAAACTGTTTTTT. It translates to CATSGDRGQRDEKLFF.

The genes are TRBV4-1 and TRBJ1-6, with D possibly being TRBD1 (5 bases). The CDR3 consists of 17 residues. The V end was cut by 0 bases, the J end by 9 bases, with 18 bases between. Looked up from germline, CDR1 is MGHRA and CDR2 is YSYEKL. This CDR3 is CASSQDRSQGLGSPLHF. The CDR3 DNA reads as TGCGCCAGCAGCCAAGATAGATCTCAGGGCCTCGGTTCACCCCTCCACTTT.